This T cell receptor beta chain was profiled in a study of cytomegalovirus exposure and HLA in healthy donors. Study-wide points: By HLA locus, TCR association rates varied in a later analysis, with DRB1 showing the most and HLA-C the fewest.

The V gene lost 6 bases and the J gene lost 2 bases, with 15 bases spanning the gap. The CDR3 is 14 residues long. Per the germline V gene, CDR1 is SQVTM and CDR2 is ANQGSEA. With regard to this clone: As yet, its antigen is unknown.

A multiplex PCR was run with 60 Vbeta primers and 13 Jbeta primers. Libraries were prepared by immunoSEQ multiplex PCR; TCRdb keeps only in-frame clonotypes and omits some of them. The sample has about 130,000 clones, approximately 79% seen once. This TCR derives from a man between 18 and 35 years old in good health and CMV-seropositive. The rearrangement uses TRBV29-1 and TRBJ2-3; no definite D call. Sequencing was performed on PBMCs. The CDR3 region has the DNA TGCAGCGTCTCGACTCTTTTAATCACAGATACGCAGTATTTT. This translates into CSVSTLLITDTQYF.